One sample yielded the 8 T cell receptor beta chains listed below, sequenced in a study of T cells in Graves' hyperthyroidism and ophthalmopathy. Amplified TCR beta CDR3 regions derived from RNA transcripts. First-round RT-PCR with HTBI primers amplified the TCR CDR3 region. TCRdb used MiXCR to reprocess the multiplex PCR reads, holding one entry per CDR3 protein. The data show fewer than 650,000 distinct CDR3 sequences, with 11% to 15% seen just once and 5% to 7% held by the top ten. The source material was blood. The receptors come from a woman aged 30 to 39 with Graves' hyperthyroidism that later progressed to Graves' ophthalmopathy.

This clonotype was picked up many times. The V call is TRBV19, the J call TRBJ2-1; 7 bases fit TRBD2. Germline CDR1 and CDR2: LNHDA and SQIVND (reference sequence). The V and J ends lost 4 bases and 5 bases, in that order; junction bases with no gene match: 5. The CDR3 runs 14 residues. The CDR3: CASSTTSVHNEQFF. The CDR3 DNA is TGTGCCAGTAGTACAACTAGCGTCCACAATGAGCAGTTCTTC.

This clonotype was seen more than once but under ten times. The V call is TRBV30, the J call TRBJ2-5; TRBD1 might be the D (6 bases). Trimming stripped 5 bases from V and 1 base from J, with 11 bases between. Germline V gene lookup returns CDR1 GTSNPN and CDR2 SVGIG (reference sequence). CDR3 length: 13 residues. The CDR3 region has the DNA TGTGCCTGGGAGAGGACAGTCCAAGAGACCCAGTACTTC. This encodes CAWERTVQETQYF.

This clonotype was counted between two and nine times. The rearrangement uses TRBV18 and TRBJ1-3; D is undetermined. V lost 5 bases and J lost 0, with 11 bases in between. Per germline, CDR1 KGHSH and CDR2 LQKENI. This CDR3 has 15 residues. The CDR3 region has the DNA TGTGCCAGCTCAGTCGACGGGAGCTCTGGAAACACCATATATTTT. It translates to CASSVDGSSGNTIYF.

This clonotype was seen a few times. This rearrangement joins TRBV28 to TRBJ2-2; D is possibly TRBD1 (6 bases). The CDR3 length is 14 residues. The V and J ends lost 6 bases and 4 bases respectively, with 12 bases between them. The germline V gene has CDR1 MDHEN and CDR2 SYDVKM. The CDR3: CASRQRTATGELFF. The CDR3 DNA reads TGTGCCAGCAGGCAACGGACAGCCACCGGGGAGCTGTTTTTT.

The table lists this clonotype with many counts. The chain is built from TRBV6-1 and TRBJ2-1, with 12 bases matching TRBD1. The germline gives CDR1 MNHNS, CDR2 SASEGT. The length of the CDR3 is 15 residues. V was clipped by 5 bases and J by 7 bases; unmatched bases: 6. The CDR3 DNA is TGTGCCAGCAGTTTACCGGGACAGGGGGCGAATGAGCAGTTCTTC. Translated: CASSLPGQGANEQFF.

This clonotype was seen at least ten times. The CDR3 loop reads CASSSSGGRVPTDTQYF. In DNA form, the CDR3 reads TGTGCCAGCAGTTCCTCCGGTGGGCGGGTCCCCACAGATACGCAGTATTTT. The chain links TRBV27 to TRBJ2-3; D perhaps matches TRBD2 (5 bases). V lost 4 bases and J 2 bases, leaving 19 bases between the germline ends. There are 17 residues in the CDR3. Germline V CDR1 and CDR2: MNHEY, SMNVEV (reference sequence).

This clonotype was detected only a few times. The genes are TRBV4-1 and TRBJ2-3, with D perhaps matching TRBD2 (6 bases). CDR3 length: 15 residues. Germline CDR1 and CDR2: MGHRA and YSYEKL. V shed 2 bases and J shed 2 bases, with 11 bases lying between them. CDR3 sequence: CASSQRLGVTDTQYF. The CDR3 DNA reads TGCGCCAGCAGCCAAAGACTAGGGGTCACAGATACGCAGTATTTT.

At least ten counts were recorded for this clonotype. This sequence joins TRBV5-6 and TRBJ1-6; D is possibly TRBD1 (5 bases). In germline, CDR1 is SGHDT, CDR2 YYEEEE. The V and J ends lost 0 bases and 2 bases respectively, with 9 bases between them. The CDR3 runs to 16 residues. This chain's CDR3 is CASSLGGVTYNSPLHF. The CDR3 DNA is TGTGCCAGCAGCTTGGGAGGGGTGACCTATAATTCACCCCTCCACTTT.